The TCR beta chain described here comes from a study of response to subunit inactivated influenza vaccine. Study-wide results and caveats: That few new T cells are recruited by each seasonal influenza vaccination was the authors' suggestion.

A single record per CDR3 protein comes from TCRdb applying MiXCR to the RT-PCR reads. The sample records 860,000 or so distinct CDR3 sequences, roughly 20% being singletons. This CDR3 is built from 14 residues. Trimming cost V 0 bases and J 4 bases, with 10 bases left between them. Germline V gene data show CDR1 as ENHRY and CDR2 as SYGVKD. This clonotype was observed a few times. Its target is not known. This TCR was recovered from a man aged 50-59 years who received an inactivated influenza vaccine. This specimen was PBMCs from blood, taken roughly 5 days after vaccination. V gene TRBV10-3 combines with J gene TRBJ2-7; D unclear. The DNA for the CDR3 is TGTGCCATCAGTGAGTCTATAGGGTTGTACGAGCAGTACTTC. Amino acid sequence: CAISESIGLYEQYF.